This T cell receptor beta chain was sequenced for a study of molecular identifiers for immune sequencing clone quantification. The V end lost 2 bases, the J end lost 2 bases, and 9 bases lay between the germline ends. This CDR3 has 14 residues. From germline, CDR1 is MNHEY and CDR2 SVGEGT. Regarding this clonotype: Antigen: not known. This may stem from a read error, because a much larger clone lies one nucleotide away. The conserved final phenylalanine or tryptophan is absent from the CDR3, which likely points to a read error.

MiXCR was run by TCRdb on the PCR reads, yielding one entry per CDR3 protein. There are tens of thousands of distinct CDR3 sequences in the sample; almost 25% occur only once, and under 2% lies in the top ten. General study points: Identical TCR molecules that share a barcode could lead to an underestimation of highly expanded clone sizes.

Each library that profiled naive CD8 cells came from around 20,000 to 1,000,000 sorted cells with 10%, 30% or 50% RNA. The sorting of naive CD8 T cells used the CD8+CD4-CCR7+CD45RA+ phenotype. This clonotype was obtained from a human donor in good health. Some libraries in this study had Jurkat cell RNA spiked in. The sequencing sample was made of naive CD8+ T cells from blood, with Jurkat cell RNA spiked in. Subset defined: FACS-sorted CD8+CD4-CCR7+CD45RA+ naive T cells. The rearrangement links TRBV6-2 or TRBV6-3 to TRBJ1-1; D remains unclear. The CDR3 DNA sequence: TGTGCCAGCAGTTACGCGGAGCCCAACACTGAAGCTTTCCTT. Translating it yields CASSYAEPNTEAFL.